One and the same sample provided the 6 T cell receptor beta chains below, sequenced in a study of blood T cell repertoires in COVID-19 (dated by TCRdb to 2019 to 2021). To prepare the library, the immunoSEQ multiplex PCR assay was applied. Entries here come from immuneACCESS through TCRdb and include only in-frame sequences with V and J called. Some clones fail to appear in such tables; in the studies checked, an unresolved V gene covers under half of the shortfall, and the cause of the remainder is unknown. The sample table shows a few hundred thousand clones, and roughly 90% are seen once. Approximately 3.1% of the sample comes from the top ten. The sequenced material came from PBMCs or T cells enriched from blood (not recorded which). The receptors were sampled from a woman in her twenties or thirties who had recovered from COVID-19.

The rearrangement uses TRBV19 and TRBJ1-5, with D unresolved. The germline V gene encodes CDR1 LNHDA and CDR2 SQIVND (reference sequence). Trimming stripped 6 bases from V and 0 bases from J, with 12 bases between. CDR3 length: 15 amino acids. CDR3 nucleotide sequence: TGTGCCAGTAGCCTTGCGGGCTATAGCAATCAGCCCCAGCATTTT. Translated, it gives CASSLAGYSNQPQHF.

The chain carries TRBV5-4 and TRBJ2-3; 13 nucleotides line up with TRBD2. CDR3 size: 18 residues. Trimming at V came to 3 bases and at J to 0 bases, leaving 7 bases not matched to a gene. Germline lookup yields CDR1 SGHNT and CDR2 YYREEE (reference sequence). The CDR3 sequence: CASSSRLAGGPSTDTQYF. The CDR3 DNA reads TGTGCCAGCAGCTCCCGACTAGCGGGAGGACCTAGCACAGATACGCAGTATTTT.

The rearrangement links TRBV6-1 to TRBJ2-1, with D possibly being TRBD1 (6 bases). The CDR3 is made up of 16 amino acids. Trimming shortened V by 4 bases and J by 6 bases, and 19 bases separated the two germline ends. CDR1 is MNHNS and CDR2 is SASEGT in the germline V gene. The CDR3 sequence is CASSGTAVFIRNEQFF. As DNA, the CDR3 is TGTGCCAGCAGTGGGACAGCCGTTTTCATCCGCAATGAGCAGTTCTTC.

The rearrangement joins TRBV7-2 to TRBJ2-1, with D perhaps TRBD2 (6 bases). Germline V lookup: CDR1 SGHTA, CDR2 FQGNSA. Trimming took off 0 bases at V and 10 bases at J, with 16 bases between the two ends. CDR3 size: 15 residues. The CDR3 nucleotides are TGTGCCAGCAGCTTAGCCGGCGGGGTGAGAGGCGAGCAGTTCTTC. It is translated as CASSLAGGVRGEQFF.

V gene TRBV28 combines with J gene TRBJ1-1, with 9 bases identical to TRBD1. This CDR3 is built from 15 residues. Germline CDR1 reads MDHEN; CDR2 reads SYDVKM. After removal of 6 bases from V and 1 base from J, the junction contained 6 bases not matched to a gene. This CDR3 is CASRTGGFRNTEAFF. The CDR3, as DNA: TGTGCCAGCAGGACAGGGGGGTTTAGGAACACTGAAGCTTTCTTT.

V is TRBV3-1 (or the pseudogene TRBV3-2) and J is TRBJ1-4; D call uncertain. Trimming cost V 3 bases and J 8 bases, with 10 bases left between them. The CDR3 sequence is 13 residues long. Germline assignment: CDR1 LGHDT and CDR2 YNNKEL (reference sequence). The CDR3 region is CASSQRGREKLFF. Written as DNA, the CDR3 is TGTGCCAGCAGCCAGCGGGGTCGGGAAAAACTGTTTTTT.